This T cell receptor beta chain was captured by sequencing in a study of blood T cells in healthy people across ages. At the level of the study: Researchers report that template switching captured about one barcoded beta molecule per two T cells.

CDR1 and CDR2 from the germline V gene are MDHEN and SYDVKM. V lost 2 bases and J lost 0, with 14 bases in between. This CDR3 contains 16 residues. Regarding the study as a whole: Naive and antigen-experienced cells could not be conclusively compared, given unsorted PBMCs.

RNA extraction gave at least 6 micrograms of total RNA per sample. About this clonotype itself: Antigen specificity is unknown.

A sample-barcoded 5' primer and a J-beta primer mix were used in a second PCR of about 7 to 12 cycles. TCRdb ran MiXCR on the 5' RACE reads and lists one entry per CDR3 protein. The repertoire consists of 380,000 or so distinct CDR3 sequences, with about 52% occurring once and the leading ten covering 50% to 65%. The receptor was derived from a man between 60 and 75 years old in good health. Material: blood. The chain carries TRBV28 and TRBJ2-7, with D possibly matching TRBD2 (5 bases). As DNA, the CDR3 is TGTGCCAGCAGTTTACGACCCGGAGGTAGCTCCTACGAGCAGTACTTC. As protein: CASSLRPGGSSYEQYF. Using reference TRBV28 and TRBJ2-7 for the parts outside the CDR3, the full variable domain is DVKVTQSSRYLVKRTGEKVFLECVQDMDHENMFWYRQDPGLGLRLIYFSYDVKMKEKGDIPEGYSVSREKKERFSLILESASTNQTSMYLCASSLRPGGSSYEQYFGPGTRLTVT.